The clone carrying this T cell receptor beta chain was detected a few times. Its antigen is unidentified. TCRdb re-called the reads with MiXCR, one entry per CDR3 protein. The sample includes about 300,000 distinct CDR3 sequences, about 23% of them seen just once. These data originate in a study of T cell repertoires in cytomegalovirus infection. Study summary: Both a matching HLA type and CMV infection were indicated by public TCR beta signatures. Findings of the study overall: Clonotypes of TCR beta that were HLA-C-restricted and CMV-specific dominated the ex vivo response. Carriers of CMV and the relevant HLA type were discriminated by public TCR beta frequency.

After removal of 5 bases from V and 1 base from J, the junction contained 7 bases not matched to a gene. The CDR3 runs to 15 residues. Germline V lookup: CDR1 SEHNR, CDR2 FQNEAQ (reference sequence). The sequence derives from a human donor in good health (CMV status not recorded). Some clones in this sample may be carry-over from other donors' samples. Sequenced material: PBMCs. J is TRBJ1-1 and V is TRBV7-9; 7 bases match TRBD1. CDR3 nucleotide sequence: TGTGCCAGCAGCCTAACAGGGGTGTGGAACACTGAAGCTTTCTTT. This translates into CASSLTGVWNTEAFF.